The rows below give T cell receptor beta chains drawn from one sample of a study of blood T cell repertoires in COVID-19. Assay: immunoSEQ multiplex PCR; the TCRdb copy retains only in-frame clones and omits some. The sample holds around 360,000 clones, about 89% seen once. The specimen was peripheral blood. These receptors were taken from a woman aged 25-40 years with COVID-19, enrolled during active disease. Each CDR3 is given with its conserved first and last residue. Fields, in order: V gene, D gene, J gene, CDR3 protein. A D gene is named only where the DNA matches it firmly.

V: TRBV30
D: TRBD2
J: TRBJ2-7
CDR3: CACSGMGPYEQYF

V: TRBV29-1
D: NA
J: TRBJ2-1
CDR3: CSGSRGLGNEQFF

V: TRBV19
D: NA
J: TRBJ1-5
CDR3: CASSIYQRGTSSLYSNQPQHF

V: TRBV6-5
D: NA
J: TRBJ1-1
CDR3: CASSYGTTTFTEAFF

V: TRBV11-1
D: NA
J: TRBJ1-1
CDR3: CASSYRPGAEAFF

V: TRBV18
D: NA
J: TRBJ2-7
CDR3: CASSPRAGSAHEQYF

V: TRBV28
D: TRBD1
J: TRBJ2-7
CDR3: CASSGQTPGTGGREQYF

V: TRBV4-1
D: NA
J: TRBJ1-1
CDR3: CASSRLGALMNTEAFF

V: TRBV7-3
D: TRBD2
J: TRBJ2-7
CDR3: CASSPGLAGVREQYF

V: TRBV5-1
D: NA
J: TRBJ1-2
CDR3: CASSPAAVNYGYTF

V: TRBV28
D: NA
J: TRBJ1-2
CDR3: CASRHPGKGYTF

V: TRBV3-1/TRBV3-2
D: TRBD1
J: TRBJ1-3
CDR3: CASSRTQGSGNTIYF

V: TRBV24-1
D: NA
J: TRBJ1-4
CDR3: CATSEGTGIREKLFF

V: TRBV28
D: TRBD1
J: TRBJ1-2
CDR3: CASSSRQGFLLSHGYTF

V: TRBV27
D: TRBD1
J: TRBJ2-2
CDR3: CASSKGQLGTGELFF

V: TRBV20-1
D: NA
J: TRBJ2-7
CDR3: CSARGGQYF

V: TRBV28
D: TRBD2
J: TRBJ2-7
CDR3: CASSLGLAGVQGEQYF

V: TRBV27
D: NA
J: TRBJ2-7
CDR3: CASSFSRTGTYEQYF

V: TRBV28
D: NA
J: TRBJ2-7
CDR3: CASNFGGYEQYF

V: TRBV28
D: TRBD2
J: TRBJ2-3
CDR3: CASSILAGLTDTQYF

V: TRBV4-1
D: TRBD1
J: TRBJ1-2
CDR3: CASSQGQGNRGYTF

V: TRBV7-6
D: TRBD2
J: TRBJ2-5
CDR3: CASSFRGTSKTQYF

V: TRBV18
D: TRBD1
J: TRBJ2-7
CDR3: CASSQHPGTGSSEQYF

V: TRBV11-2
D: TRBD2
J: TRBJ2-7
CDR3: CASSSPDLAGFYEQYF

V: TRBV29-1
D: NA
J: TRBJ2-3
CDR3: CSVEGRGRTDTQYF

V: TRBV28
D: NA
J: TRBJ2-3
CDR3: CASIRYGRGTQYF

V: TRBV6-2/TRBV6-3
D: TRBD1
J: TRBJ1-1
CDR3: CASSYSQDRGLVTEAFF

V: TRBV5-1
D: NA
J: TRBJ2-2
CDR3: CASSFSRVANTGELFF

V: TRBV19
D: TRBD2
J: TRBJ2-7
CDR3: CASRGLATYEQYF

V: TRBV3-1/TRBV3-2
D: NA
J: TRBJ1-5
CDR3: CASSQGYRGQPQHF

V: TRBV7-2
D: NA
J: TRBJ2-2
CDR3: CASSSRRRAGTGELFF

V: TRBV28
D: NA
J: TRBJ1-5
CDR3: CASSEGTPNQPQHF

V: TRBV3-1/TRBV3-2
D: NA
J: TRBJ1-5
CDR3: CASSQAGFQPQHF

V: TRBV7-9
D: TRBD2
J: TRBJ2-7
CDR3: CASSFGGRYNEQYF

V: TRBV7-2
D: NA
J: TRBJ2-7
CDR3: CASSLVWQGGYEQYF

V: TRBV18
D: NA
J: TRBJ1-4
CDR3: CASSPRGAEEKLFF

V: TRBV3-1/TRBV3-2
D: NA
J: TRBJ1-4
CDR3: CASSQRGGYEKLFF

V: TRBV18
D: TRBD1
J: TRBJ1-2
CDR3: CASSPRDREVYGYTF

V: TRBV18
D: NA
J: TRBJ1-1
CDR3: CASSRQDTEAFF

V: TRBV19
D: NA
J: TRBJ2-7
CDR3: CASSGGAGFSEQYF

V: TRBV27
D: TRBD2
J: TRBJ2-7
CDR3: CASSRTSGYSYEQYF

V: TRBV20-1
D: TRBD2
J: TRBJ2-5
CDR3: CSASPTGLAGGLETQYF

V: TRBV7-2
D: NA
J: TRBJ1-1
CDR3: CASSLQGSNTEAFF

V: TRBV28
D: TRBD1
J: TRBJ2-2
CDR3: CASSSLLAGTGSGTGELFF

V: TRBV7-2
D: TRBD2
J: TRBJ2-1
CDR3: CASSPLAGASYNEQFF

V: TRBV6-2/TRBV6-3
D: TRBD1
J: TRBJ1-1
CDR3: CASSYSNNRGNTEAFF

V: TRBV5-4
D: NA
J: TRBJ2-2
CDR3: CASSPWARANTGELFF

V: TRBV27
D: TRBD1
J: TRBJ1-1
CDR3: CASSLFLPGQLNTEAFF

V: TRBV12-5
D: NA
J: TRBJ2-1
CDR3: CASGFRVQGGVSEQFF

V: TRBV6-5
D: NA
J: TRBJ1-1
CDR3: CASCYGTATTEAFF

V: TRBV10-3
D: NA
J: TRBJ1-1
CDR3: CAISGRGGRPNTEAFF

V: TRBV3-1/TRBV3-2
D: NA
J: TRBJ2-7
CDR3: CASSQDQGYEQYF

V: TRBV9
D: NA
J: TRBJ1-2
CDR3: CASSVAEPLQGGYTF

V: TRBV5-5
D: NA
J: TRBJ1-2
CDR3: CASSFSAETGNHGYTF

V: TRBV19
D: TRBD1
J: TRBJ1-1
CDR3: CASSPATGDRNTEAFF